One TCR beta chain is described in this entry. One junction end disagrees with the germline gene, perhaps due to a read error. This entry comes from a study of cytomegalovirus exposure and HLA in healthy donors. Both 60 Vbeta primers and 13 Jbeta primers went into the PCR. The data were produced by immunoSEQ multiplex PCR, yet TCRdb's version contains in-frame clones alone and is incomplete. The table has 160,000 or so clones, 75% to 90% seen once. The V gene's germline CDR1 is SEHNR and CDR2 FQNEAQ (reference sequence). The CDR3 consists of 12 residues. This chain uses TRBV7-9 with TRBJ2-2; D remains ambiguous. Sample: PBMCs. The clonotype comes from a woman aged 18-30 years in good health and CMV-seronegative. Here the CDR3 DNA reads TGTTCCAGCAGCTTACCCAACGGGGAGCTGTTTTTT. It yields the protein CSSSLPNGELFF.